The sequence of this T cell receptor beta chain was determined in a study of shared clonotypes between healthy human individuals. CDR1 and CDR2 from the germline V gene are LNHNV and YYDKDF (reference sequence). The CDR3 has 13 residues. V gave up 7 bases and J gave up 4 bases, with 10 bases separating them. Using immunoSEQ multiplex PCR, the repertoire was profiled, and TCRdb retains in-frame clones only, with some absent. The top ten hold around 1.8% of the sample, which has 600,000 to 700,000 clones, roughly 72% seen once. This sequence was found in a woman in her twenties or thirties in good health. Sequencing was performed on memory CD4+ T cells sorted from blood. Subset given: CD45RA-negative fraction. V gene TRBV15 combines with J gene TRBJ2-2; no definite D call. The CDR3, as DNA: TGTGCCACCACCCAAGTTCTCACCGGGGAGCTGTTTTTT. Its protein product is CATTQVLTGELFF.